This passage covers 23 T cell receptor beta chains from one sample sequenced in a study of neoadjuvant anti-PD-1 for oral cavity cancer. Some clones are missing from TCRdb's copy, which holds only in-frame ones; the method was immunoSEQ multiplex PCR. This table holds 10,000 to 15,000 clones, over 55% found once. Time point defined: after neoadjuvant nivolumab, at surgical resection. This sample comprised PBMCs, obtained after nivolumab (anti-PD-1) treatment. These receptors originate from a person between 40 and 85 years old with oral cavity squamous cell carcinoma.

This clone occurred a few times. This chain joins TRBV5-8 and TRBJ1-1, with 7 bases aligning to TRBD1. Germline V gene data show CDR1 as SGHTS and CDR2 as YDEGEE. V shed 7 bases, J shed 10 bases, and the junction held 10 bases outside the gene matches. The CDR3 covers 12 residues. The CDR3 protein is CASGYRGNGAFF. CDR3 nucleotide sequence: TGTGCCAGCGGTTACAGGGGAAACGGAGCTTTCTTT.

In this sample, this clone turned up a few times. J is TRBJ1-5 and V is TRBV7-3, with unresolved D. CDR3 size: 13 residues. Germline V gene sequence: CDR1 SGHTA, CDR2 FQGTGA. Between the trimmed V and J ends, which lost 5 bases and 6 bases, there was a span of 11 bases. CDR3 protein: CASSPGHGQPQHF. The CDR3 DNA is TGTGCCAGCAGCCCCGGGCACGGTCAGCCCCAGCATTTT.

The chain couples TRBV29-1 to TRBJ1-5, with no clear D. Germline CDR1 reads SQVTM; CDR2 reads ANQGSEA. The V end was cut by 5 bases, the J end by 7 bases, with 12 bases between. This CDR3 contains 12 residues. The CDR3 DNA is TGCAGCGTTCGGAGCCGAGGGCAGCCCCAGCATTTT. As protein: CSVRSRGQPQHF.

The chain combines TRBV5-1 with TRBJ2-5; perhaps TRBD1 as D (7 bases). Germline loops: CDR1 SGHRS, CDR2 YFSETQ. CDR3 length: 15 amino acids. The germline V and J ends were trimmed by 5 bases and 2 bases, with 16 bases remaining between them. In DNA form, the CDR3 reads TGCGCCAGCAGGCAACAGGGGACTGGACAAGAGACCCAGTACTTC. Translated: CASRQQGTGQETQYF.

The chain recombines TRBV4-1 with TRBJ2-2; 8 bases are a match to TRBD2. With V trimmed by 1 base and J by 9 bases, 7 bases remained unmatched. Germline assignment: CDR1 MGHRA and CDR2 YSYEKL. This CDR3 has 15 amino acids. As DNA, the CDR3 is TGCGCCAGCAGCCAAGGACTAGCGAGGAGGAGGGAGCTGTTTTTT. Amino acids: CASSQGLARRRELFF.

This clone was recorded a few times. This chain joins TRBV7-9 and TRBJ1-3; 8 nucleotides match TRBD1. V trimming: 0 bases; J trimming: 2 bases; junction bases outside the gene matches: 6. Germline CDR1 reads SEHNR; CDR2 reads FQNEAQ (reference sequence). CDR3 length equals 17 residues. The CDR3 nucleotides are TGTGCCAGCAGCTTAGCGCCTGACAGGGGCCCTGGAAACACCATATATTTT. Protein product: CASSLAPDRGPGNTIYF.

In this sample, this clone turned up a few times. The chain joins TRBV11-2 to TRBJ1-1, with D tentatively TRBD1 (5 bases). The CDR3 covers 14 residues. The germline V and J ends were trimmed by 6 bases and 6 bases, with 17 bases remaining between them. Germline values: CDR1 SGHAT, CDR2 FQNNGV. CDR3 DNA sequence: TGTGCCAGCAGTAAACTACCGGGGGGAGCTGAAGCTTTCTTT. Protein sequence: CASSKLPGGAEAFF.

The chain recombines TRBV27 with TRBJ2-7; perhaps D is TRBD1 or TRBD2 (5 bases each). The CDR3 length is 12 residues. CDR1 and CDR2 from the germline V gene are MNHEY and SMNVEV (reference sequence). Trimming pared 7 bases from V and 0 bases from J, leaving 7 bases between. CDR3 bases: TGTGCCAGCATTGGGGGCTCCTACGAGCAGTACTTC. Translation: CASIGGSYEQYF.

The genes are TRBV30 and TRBJ2-1; 8 nucleotides align to TRBD2. V was pared by 2 bases and J by 9 bases, with 3 bases of the junction left unmatched. Per germline, CDR1 GTSNPN and CDR2 SVGIG (reference sequence). The CDR3 totals 12 residues. The CDR3: CAWSRLAGEQFF. In nucleotides, the CDR3 is TGTGCCTGGAGTCGGCTAGCGGGTGAGCAGTTCTTC.

The rearrangement joins TRBV7-9 to TRBJ2-5; TRBD2 matches 9 bases. This CDR3 region has 14 residues. The V gene end was trimmed by 6 bases and the J gene end by 5 bases; junction bases not matched to a gene: 7. From germline, CDR1 is SEHNR and CDR2 FQNEAQ (reference sequence). The chain's CDR3 is CASRAGGGLETQYF. The DNA of the CDR3 is TGTGCCAGCAGAGCGGGGGGCGGTCTCGAGACCCAGTACTTC.

The chain couples TRBV6-1 to TRBJ2-3; TRBD2 agrees at 8 bases. V lost 6 bases to trimming and J lost 0 bases; unmatched junction nucleotides: 5. Germline V CDR1 and CDR2: MNHNS, SASEGT. CDR3 length: 15 residues. CDR3 region: CASSGVAGSTDTQYF. CDR3 nucleotides: TGTGCCAGCAGCGGAGTAGCGGGGAGCACAGATACGCAGTATTTT.

This clone has only one observation. The chain uses TRBV10-1 and TRBJ2-3; D may be TRBD2 (6 bases). Trimming left V 4 bases short and J 4 bases short, with 12 bases between. Germline-derived CDR1 and CDR2 are WNHNN and SYGVQD (reference sequence). The CDR3 extends over 14 amino acids. Written as DNA, the CDR3 is TGCGCCAGCAGTGGGCAACCGGGGGCAGATACGCAGTATTTT. Translated, it gives CASSGQPGADTQYF.

This clone was counted only a few times. The V gene is TRBV5-4, the J gene TRBJ2-7; 7 bases align to TRBD1. CDR1 and CDR2 (germline): SGHNT, YYREEE (reference sequence). The CDR3 runs to 15 residues. The ends lost 4 bases at V and 4 bases at J; junction bases unmatched: 11. The CDR3 DNA follows: TGTGCCAGCAGCGGTGACAGGGTAGGAAAGTACGAGCAGTACTTC. Its translation: CASSGDRVGKYEQYF. Supplemented by reference TRBV5-4 and TRBJ2-7, the full variable domain reads ETGVTQSPTHLIKTRGQQVTLRCSSQSGHNTVSWYQQALGQGPQFIFQYYREEENGRGNFPPRFSGLQFPNYSSELNVNALELDDSALYLCASSGDRVGKYEQYFGPGTRLTVT.

The genes are TRBV29-1 and TRBJ2-5; TRBD1 agrees at 7 bases. Trimming removed 1 base from V and 3 bases from J; junction bases left unmatched: 14. This CDR3 region has 17 residues. Germline CDR1 and CDR2: SQVTM and ANQGSEA. The CDR3 nucleotides read TGCAGCGTTGAAGTTCCCGCGCTCCGGGACAGAAAAGAGACCCAGTACTTC. It yields the protein CSVEVPALRDRKETQYF.

The genes are TRBV5-4 and TRBJ1-2; no definite D call. Trimming pared 2 bases from V and 2 bases from J, leaving 10 bases between. The germline V gene encodes CDR1 SGHNT and CDR2 YYREEE (reference sequence). The CDR3 runs 14 residues. CDR3 bases: TGTGCCAGCAGCTTTAGGGTCGGGAACTATGGCTACACCTTC. Translation gives CASSFRVGNYGYTF.

This chain uses TRBV11-2 with TRBJ2-4; D may correspond to TRBD1 or TRBD2 (5 bases each). Germline V CDR1 and CDR2: SGHAT, FQNNGV. The CDR3 is made up of 13 amino acids. The V end lost 5 bases, the J end lost 7 bases, and 12 bases lay between the germline ends. The CDR3 is CASSPTGTNIQYF. The CDR3 bases are TGTGCCAGCAGCCCCACCGGGACGAACATTCAGTACTTC.

The rearrangement links TRBV6-6 to TRBJ2-3, with 8 nucleotides matching TRBD2. The CDR3 consists of 16 residues. Unmatched junction bases numbered 7, after V lost 2 bases and J lost 3 bases. Per the germline V gene, CDR1 is MNHNY and CDR2 is SVGAGI (reference sequence). As DNA, the CDR3 is TGTGCCAGCAGTTACGGGGCGGGGGGCCTGACAGATACGCAGTATTTT. Protein sequence: CASSYGAGGLTDTQYF.

The count of this clone is one. The chain recombines TRBV7-2 with TRBJ1-2; possible D gene TRBD1, 5 bases. Trimming removed 4 bases from V and 5 bases from J, with 14 bases in between. CDR3 length equals 14 residues. Germline V lookup: CDR1 SGHTA, CDR2 FQGNSA. The CDR3 here is CASSSGGHGYGYTF. Here the CDR3 DNA reads TGTGCCAGCAGCTCAGGCGGACACGGATATGGCTACACCTTC.

This clone occurred a few times. The chain combines TRBV2 with TRBJ1-1; the D is unclear. Deletions cut 7 bases from V and 8 bases from J, with 17 bases between. The CDR3 is made up of 13 amino acids. Germline V gene lookup returns CDR1 SNHLY and CDR2 FYNNEI. The CDR3 region has the DNA TGTGCCAGCACGGGATATCAAGGGTTGGAAGCTTTCTTT. Its protein product is CASTGYQGLEAFF.

The rearrangement uses TRBV28 and TRBJ1-1; the D gene is possibly TRBD1 (6 bases). Germline values: CDR1 MDHEN, CDR2 SYDVKM. The CDR3 totals 15 residues. V was pared by 6 bases and J by 0 bases, with 14 bases between. In DNA form, the CDR3 reads TGTGCCAGCAGAAGGGGGGTTAGGGTGAACACTGAAGCTTTCTTT. Encoded protein: CASRRGVRVNTEAFF.

This clone was found a few times. This chain connects TRBV7-8 to TRBJ1-2, with 11 bases aligning to TRBD1. CDR1 and CDR2 from the germline V gene are SGHVS and FQNEAQ. This CDR3 has 16 residues. V was pared by 6 bases and J by 8 bases, with 14 bases of the junction left unmatched. CDR3 amino acids: CASSSEPGQGARGYTF. The CDR3 nucleotides are TGTGCCAGCAGTTCAGAGCCTGGACAGGGGGCGCGAGGCTACACCTTC.

For the CDR3, the DNA is TGTGCCAGCTCCCCCAGCACGGACGAGCAGTACTTC. Translated, it gives CASSPSTDEQYF. The chain uses TRBV18 and TRBJ2-7; D is unresolved. V was cut by 6 bases and J by 5 bases, with 11 bases left in between. The CDR3 sequence is 12 residues long. The germline CDR1 and CDR2 sequences are KGHSH and LQKENI.

This clone was detected only once. This sequence joins TRBV5-1 and TRBJ2-7; a weak D match, TRBD1 (6 bases). Germline V gives CDR1 SGHRS, CDR2 YFSETQ. This CDR3 has 18 amino acids. Trimming shortened V by 0 bases and J by 2 bases, and 21 bases separated the two germline ends. CDR3 sequence: CASSLGKAGAFGPYEQYF. The CDR3 coding sequence is TGCGCCAGCAGCTTGGGCAAGGCAGGGGCATTTGGCCCCTACGAGCAGTACTTC.